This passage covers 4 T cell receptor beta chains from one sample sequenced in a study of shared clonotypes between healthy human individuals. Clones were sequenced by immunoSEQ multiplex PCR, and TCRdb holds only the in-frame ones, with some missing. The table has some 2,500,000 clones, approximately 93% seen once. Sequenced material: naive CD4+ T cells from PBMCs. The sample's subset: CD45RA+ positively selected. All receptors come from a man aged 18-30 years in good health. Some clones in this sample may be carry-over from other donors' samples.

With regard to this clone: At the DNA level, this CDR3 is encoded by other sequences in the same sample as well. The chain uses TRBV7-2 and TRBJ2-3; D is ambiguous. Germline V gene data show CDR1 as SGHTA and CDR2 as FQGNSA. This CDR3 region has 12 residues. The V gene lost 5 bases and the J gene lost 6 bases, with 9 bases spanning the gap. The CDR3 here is CASSPPSDTQYF. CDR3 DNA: TGTGCCAGCAGCCCCCCTTCCGATACGCAGTATTTT.

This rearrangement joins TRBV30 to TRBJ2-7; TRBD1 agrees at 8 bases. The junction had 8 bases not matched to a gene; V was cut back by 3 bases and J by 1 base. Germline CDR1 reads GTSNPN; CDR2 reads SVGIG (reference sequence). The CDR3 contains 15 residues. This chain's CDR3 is CAWRSAGTGSYEQYF. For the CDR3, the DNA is TGTGCCTGGAGAAGTGCCGGGACAGGATCCTACGAGCAGTACTTC.

In DNA form, the CDR3 reads TGTGCCAGCAGCTTGGACGTGTACTACAATGAGCAGTTCTTC. Protein: CASSLDVYYNEQFF. The genes are TRBV5-8 and TRBJ2-1; D ambiguous. There are 14 residues in the CDR3. CDR1 SGHTS and CDR2 YDEGEE come from the germline V gene. Trimming left V 0 bases short and J 3 bases short, with 7 bases between. Full variable domain (missing parts from reference TRBV5-8 and TRBJ2-1): EAGVTQSPTHLIKTRGQQATLRCSPISGHTSVYWYQQALGLGLQFLLWYDEGEERNRGNFPPRFSGRQFPNYSSELNVNALELEDSALYLCASSLDVYYNEQFFGPGTRLTVL.

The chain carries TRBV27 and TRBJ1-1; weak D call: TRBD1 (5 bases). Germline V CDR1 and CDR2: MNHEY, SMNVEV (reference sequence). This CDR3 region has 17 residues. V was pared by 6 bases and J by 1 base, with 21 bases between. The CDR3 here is CASRFGGAQYSNTEAFF. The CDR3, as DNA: TGTGCCAGCAGGTTTGGAGGGGCCCAATATTCGAACACTGAAGCTTTCTTT.